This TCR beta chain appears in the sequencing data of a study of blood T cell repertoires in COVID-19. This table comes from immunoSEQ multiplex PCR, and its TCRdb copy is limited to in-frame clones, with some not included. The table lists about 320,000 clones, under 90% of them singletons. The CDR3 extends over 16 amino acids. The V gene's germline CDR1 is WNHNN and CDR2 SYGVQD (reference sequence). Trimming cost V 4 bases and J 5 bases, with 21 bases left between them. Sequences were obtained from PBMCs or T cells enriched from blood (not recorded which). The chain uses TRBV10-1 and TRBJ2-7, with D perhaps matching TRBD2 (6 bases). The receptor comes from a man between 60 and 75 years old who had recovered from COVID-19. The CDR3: CASSGSTSPRANEQYF. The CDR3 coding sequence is TGCGCCAGCAGTGGAAGCACTAGCCCCAGAGCTAACGAGCAGTACTTC.